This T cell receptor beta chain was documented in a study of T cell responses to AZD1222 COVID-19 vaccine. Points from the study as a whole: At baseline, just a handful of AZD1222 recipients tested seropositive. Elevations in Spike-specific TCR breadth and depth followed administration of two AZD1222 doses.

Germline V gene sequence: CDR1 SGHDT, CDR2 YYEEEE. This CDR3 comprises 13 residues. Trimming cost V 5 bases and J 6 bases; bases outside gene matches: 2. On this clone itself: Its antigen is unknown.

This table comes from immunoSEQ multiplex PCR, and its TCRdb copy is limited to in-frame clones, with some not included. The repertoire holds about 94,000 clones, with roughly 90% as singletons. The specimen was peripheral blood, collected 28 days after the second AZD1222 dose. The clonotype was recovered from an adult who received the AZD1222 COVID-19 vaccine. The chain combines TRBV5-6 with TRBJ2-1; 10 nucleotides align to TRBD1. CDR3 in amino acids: CASRRTGGNEQFF. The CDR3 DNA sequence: TGTGCCAGCAGACGGACAGGGGGCAATGAGCAGTTCTTC.